One and the same sample provided the 26 T cell receptor beta chains below, sequenced in a study of cytomegalovirus exposure and HLA in healthy donors. Use of 60 Vbeta and 13 Jbeta primers characterized the PCR. The protocol was immunoSEQ multiplex PCR, while the TCRdb copy is restricted to in-frame clones and leaves out a portion. The repertoire has approximately 150,000 clones, about 84% of them found once; the top ten carry under 5%. The sample comprised PBMCs. These receptors were obtained from a man in his late teens or twenties in good health and CMV-seronegative.

The sample holds a few counts of this clone. The chain recombines TRBV2 with TRBJ1-4; D might be TRBD1 (5 bases). CDR1 is SNHLY, CDR2 FYNNEI, per germline. V shed 6 bases and J shed 1 base, with 12 bases lying between them. The CDR3 has 15 amino acids. The CDR3 here is CASRRGGRTNEKLFF. CDR3 sequence (DNA): TGTGCCAGCAGGAGGGGAGGGAGAACTAATGAAAAACTGTTTTTT.

The rearrangement links TRBV18 to TRBJ2-1; 8 bases fit TRBD2. After removal of 0 bases from V and 9 bases from J, the junction contained 13 bases not matched to a gene. The CDR3 spans 17 residues. Germline loops: CDR1 KGHSH, CDR2 LQKENI. DNA for the CDR3: TGTGCCAGCTCACCACCACGCGGGAGGACCCACGGGGGTGAGCAGTTCTTC. Residues: CASSPPRGRTHGGEQFF.

The rearrangement links TRBV29-1 to TRBJ1-1; TRBD1 is a possible D gene (6 bases). This CDR3 region has 14 residues. V lost 6 bases and J 0 bases, leaving 14 bases between the germline ends. CDR1 is SQVTM and CDR2 is ANQGSEA in the germline V gene. CDR3 loop: CSVKGGPMNTEAFF. In DNA, the CDR3 is TGCAGCGTCAAGGGGGGGCCCATGAACACTGAAGCTTTCTTT.

The table lists this clone with a few counts. The gene calls are TRBV28 and TRBJ2-3, with D uncertain. Germline CDR1 is MDHEN and CDR2 is SYDVKM. V lost 6 bases and J lost 2, with 18 bases in between. This CDR3 is 16 amino acids long. CDR3 protein: CASSSAGFPDTDTQYF. For the CDR3, the DNA is TGTGCCAGCAGCTCCGCCGGGTTCCCAGACACAGATACGCAGTATTTT.

This rearrangement joins TRBV2 to TRBJ2-1; 13 nucleotides line up with TRBD2. The germline CDR1 and CDR2 sequences are SNHLY and FYNNEI. The V and J ends lost 8 bases and 6 bases, in that order; junction bases with no gene match: 7. This CDR3 comprises 15 residues. Here the CDR3 reads CASCPLAGGPNEQFF. CDR3 nucleotides: TGTGCCAGCTGTCCACTAGCGGGGGGGCCCAATGAGCAGTTCTTC.

V usage is TRBV28 and J usage is TRBJ1-4; D is possibly TRBD1 (6 bases). From germline, CDR1 is MDHEN and CDR2 SYDVKM. Trimming took off 8 bases at V and 7 bases at J, with 11 bases between the two ends. The CDR3 length is 12 residues. Here the CDR3 reads CASRDTFEKLFF. As DNA, the CDR3 is TGTGCCAGCCGGGACACCTTTGAAAAACTGTTTTTT.

This clone was observed once. This chain joins TRBV2 and TRBJ2-3, with TRBD2 matching 7 bases. The V gene's germline CDR1 is SNHLY and CDR2 FYNNEI. V trimming: 8 bases; J trimming: 1 base; junction bases outside the gene matches: 3. CDR3 length equals 13 residues. The CDR3 DNA is TGTGCCAGCGGGGGAGGGGGCACAGATACGCAGTATTTT. Protein: CASGGGGTDTQYF.

In this sample, this clone turned up a few times. The V call is TRBV6-5, the J call TRBJ1-4; D possibly corresponds to TRBD1 (6 bases). CDR3 length: 14 amino acids. The V gene lost 6 bases and the J gene lost 2 bases, with 10 bases spanning the gap. Germline-derived CDR1 and CDR2 are MNHEY and SVGAGI. The CDR3 sequence: CASSQQGTNEKLFF. In DNA, the CDR3 is TGTGCCAGCAGCCAACAGGGTACTAATGAAAAACTGTTTTTT.

The chain combines TRBV4-2 with TRBJ2-2; D is possibly TRBD2 (5 bases). Trimming stripped 0 bases from V and 5 bases from J, with 13 bases between. Germline CDR1 LGHNA, CDR2 YNFKEQ. CDR3 length: 16 amino acids. The CDR3 region is CASSQEPTTSTGELFF. In DNA, the CDR3 is TGTGCCAGCAGCCAAGAACCGACTACCTCAACCGGGGAGCTGTTTTTT.

This chain connects TRBV19 to TRBJ2-7, with 8 bases matching TRBD1. V lost 4 bases, J lost 6 bases, and 5 bases stayed unmatched. The CDR3 consists of 13 residues. CDR1 LNHDA and CDR2 SQIVND come from the germline V gene (reference sequence). The DNA of the CDR3 is TGTGCCAGTAGTACGGCAGGGGGCCGCGAGCAGTACTTC. Its protein product is CASSTAGGREQYF.

The chain recombines TRBV7-9 with TRBJ1-2; D is ambiguous. V was pared by 5 bases and J by 4 bases, with 8 bases between. The CDR3 consists of 12 residues. CDR1 is SEHNR, CDR2 FQNEAQ, per germline (reference sequence). CDR3 residues: CASSPGLYGYTF. CDR3 in DNA: TGTGCCAGCAGCCCGGGTCTCTATGGCTACACCTTC.

The chain is built from TRBV5-1 and TRBJ2-1; the match to TRBD2 covers 10 bases. Unmatched junction bases numbered 9, after V lost 6 bases and J lost 9 bases. This CDR3 is built from 14 residues. Germline CDR1 and CDR2: SGHRS and YFSETQ. CDR3 bases: TGCGCCAGCAAGGGGGTAGCGGGAGGTTTTGAGCAGTTCTTC. Translation gives CASKGVAGGFEQFF. Complete variable domain (other parts from reference TRBV5-1 and TRBJ2-1): KAGVTQTPRYLIKTRGQQVTLSCSPISGHRSVSWYQQTPGQGLQFLFEYFSETQRNKGNFPGRFSGRQFSNSRSEMNVSTLELGDSALYLCASKGVAGGFEQFFGPGTRLTVL.

The chain is built from TRBV18 and TRBJ1-1; 7 bases match TRBD1. The CDR3 consists of 14 residues. From germline, CDR1 is KGHSH and CDR2 LQKENI. With V trimmed by 5 bases and J by 1 base, 4 bases remained unmatched. The CDR3 loop is CASSSQGRNTEAFF. The DNA for the CDR3 is TGTGCCAGCTCATCACAGGGGCGGAACACTGAAGCTTTCTTT.

The V gene is TRBV28, the J gene TRBJ2-1, with D possibly being TRBD2 (5 bases). Germline loops: CDR1 MDHEN, CDR2 SYDVKM. The germline V and J ends were trimmed by 3 bases and 7 bases, with 10 bases remaining between them. This CDR3 comprises 13 residues. The chain's CDR3 is CASSFKRRNEQFF. The CDR3 nucleotides are TGTGCCAGCAGTTTCAAGCGGCGAAATGAGCAGTTCTTC. The variable domain in full, with the rest retrieved from reference TRBV28 and TRBJ2-1, is DVKVTQSSRYLVKRTGEKVFLECVQDMDHENMFWYRQDPGLGLRLIYFSYDVKMKEKGDIPEGYSVSREKKERFSLILESASTNQTSMYLCASSFKRRNEQFFGPGTRLTVL.

This clone has a handful of counts. The genes are TRBV30 and TRBJ1-5, with 7 bases identical to TRBD1. Germline loops: CDR1 GTSNPN, CDR2 SVGIG (reference sequence). CDR3 size: 14 residues. V gave up 1 base and J gave up 6 bases; unmatched junction bases: 6. CDR3 bases: TGTGCCTGGAGTGAGGGGGCAGGGCTTCAGCCCCAGCATTTT. This sequence encodes CAWSEGAGLQPQHF.

This clone was seen only a few times. J is TRBJ2-7 and V is TRBV11-2, with D perhaps matching TRBD1 (6 bases). CDR3 length: 13 residues. Trimming cost V 7 bases and J 3 bases, with 13 bases left between them. The germline V gene encodes CDR1 SGHAT and CDR2 FQNNGV. The CDR3 region is CASTTGLDYEQYF. The DNA for the CDR3 is TGTGCCAGCACCACAGGGCTCGACTACGAGCAGTACTTC.

This clone occurred once. The rearrangement links TRBV9 to TRBJ2-2; tentative D call: TRBD1 (6 bases). This CDR3 is 17 amino acids long. Germline-derived CDR1 and CDR2 are SGDLS and YYNGEE. Between the trimmed V and J ends, which lost 3 bases and 0 bases, there was a span of 15 bases. The CDR3 coding sequence is TGTGCCAGCAGCGCCCAAGGAACAGGGCCGAACACCGGGGAGCTGTTTTTT. Amino acid sequence: CASSAQGTGPNTGELFF.

The chain is built from TRBV18 and TRBJ2-2; D not resolved. V lost 2 bases, J lost 4 bases, and 5 bases lay in between. The CDR3 consists of 13 residues. CDR1 is KGHSH, CDR2 LQKENI, per germline. CDR3 nucleotide sequence: TGTGCCAGCTCACCAGCAGTCACCGGGGAGCTGTTTTTT. The encoded protein is CASSPAVTGELFF.

The chain combines TRBV9 with TRBJ2-5, with a possible D match to TRBD2 (7 bases). Germline CDR1 SGDLS, CDR2 YYNGEE. With 0 bases removed from V and 2 bases from J, the gap between germline ends came to 14 bases. This CDR3 contains 16 residues. CDR3 residues: CASSVAGGLVQETQYF. CDR3 DNA: TGTGCCAGCAGCGTAGCCGGGGGGCTGGTACAAGAGACCCAGTACTTC. Looking up the rest from reference TRBV9 and TRBJ2-5 gives the full variable domain: DSGVTQTPKHLITATGQRVTLRCSPRSGDLSVYWYQQSLDQGLQFLIQYYNGEERAKGNILERFSAQQFPDLHSELNLSSLELGDSALYFCASSVAGGLVQETQYFGPGTRLLVL.

This chain connects TRBV15 to TRBJ2-1; maybe TRBD2 (5 bases). Trimming removed 3 bases from V and 0 bases from J, with 18 bases in between. In germline, CDR1 is LNHNV, CDR2 YYDKDF (reference sequence). The CDR3 has 18 amino acids. CDR3 DNA: TGTGCCACCAGCAGCTACCATTCTAGCTCTAGCTCCTACAATGAGCAGTTCTTC. It translates to CATSSYHSSSSSYNEQFF.

The chain combines TRBV2 with TRBJ2-1; TRBD2 might be the D (5 bases). Trimming cost V 9 bases and J 0 bases, with 15 bases left between them. The CDR3 runs 15 residues. Per the germline V gene, CDR1 is SNHLY and CDR2 is FYNNEI. The CDR3 spells CASRLLGSSYNEQFF. CDR3 coding DNA: TGTGCCAGTCGACTCTTGGGGAGCTCCTACAATGAGCAGTTCTTC.

The sample holds a few counts of this clone. V and J are TRBV5-1 and TRBJ2-1; 9 nucleotides match TRBD1. CDR1 and CDR2 from the germline V gene are SGHRS and YFSETQ. V was clipped by 0 bases and J by 6 bases; unmatched bases: 7. This CDR3 is 16 amino acids long. CDR3 protein: CASSLGLRGQGNEQFF. The CDR3 DNA sequence: TGCGCCAGCAGCTTGGGATTGCGGGGACAGGGCAATGAGCAGTTCTTC.

This clone came up a few times. This chain connects TRBV5-5 to TRBJ2-3, with TRBD1 as a possible D gene (5 bases). Germline loops: CDR1 SGHKS, CDR2 YYEKEE (reference sequence). The CDR3 runs to 18 residues. Trimming shortened V by 0 bases and J by 7 bases, and 24 bases separated the two germline ends. CDR3: CASSLAPVPVRAPNTQYF. The CDR3 DNA follows: TGTGCCAGCAGCTTGGCTCCCGTTCCGGTCAGGGCGCCAAATACGCAGTATTTT. Using reference TRBV5-5 and TRBJ2-3 for the parts outside the CDR3, the full variable domain is DAGVTQSPTHLIKTRGQQVTLRCSPISGHKSVSWYQQVLGQGPQFIFQYYEKEERGRGNFPDRFSARQFPNYSSELNVNALLLGDSALYLCASSLAPVPVRAPNTQYFGPGTRLTVL.

CDR3 in amino acids: CASSQDRGFEKLFF. CDR3 nucleotides: TGCGCCAGCAGCCAGGACAGGGGGTTTGAAAAACTGTTTTTT. The chain couples TRBV5-1 to TRBJ1-4; 10 bases agree with TRBD1. V was pared by 4 bases and J by 7 bases, with 4 bases of the junction left unmatched. This CDR3 has 14 amino acids. The germline V gene encodes CDR1 SGHRS and CDR2 YFSETQ.

The rearrangement links TRBV18 to TRBJ2-3, with no clear D. CDR1 is KGHSH, CDR2 LQKENI, per germline. V was cut by 6 bases and J by 4 bases, with 14 bases left in between. This CDR3 spans 14 amino acids. The CDR3 DNA is TGTGCCAGCTCTTTAGAGCAGGTCCCAGATACGCAGTATTTT. Protein sequence: CASSLEQVPDTQYF.

J is TRBJ2-5 and V is TRBV5-1; D perhaps matches TRBD1 (6 bases). The germline V and J ends were trimmed by 1 base and 0 bases, with 7 bases remaining between them. Per the germline V gene, CDR1 is SGHRS and CDR2 is YFSETQ. This CDR3 region has 14 residues. CDR3 residues: CASSLTGNQETQYF. CDR3 nucleotides: TGCGCCAGCAGCTTGACAGGGAACCAAGAGACCCAGTACTTC.